This T cell receptor (beta chain) was sequenced for a study of blood T cell repertoires in COVID-19. About the study: COVID-19 samples from acute and convalescent phases originated in the United States, Italy and Spain. The cDNA or gDNA used as material had been derived from T cells, B-cell-depleted T cells, or PBMCs.

There are 14 residues in the CDR3. Per the germline V gene, CDR1 is SGDLS and CDR2 is YYNGEE. The junction had 7 bases not matched to a gene; V was cut back by 3 bases and J by 5 bases. Individuals aged about 18 to 100 years were recruited from approximately 24 US areas. The assay was immunoSEQ multiplex PCR, and TCRdb's table has in-frame clones only and misses some. The sample lists around 300,000 clones, more than 80% occurring once. The receptor's source is a woman under 40 who had recovered from COVID-19. Sequenced sample: PBMCs or T cells enriched from blood (not recorded which). J is TRBJ1-1 and V is TRBV9, with 7 bases that match TRBD1. This CDR3 reads CASSGRQGWTEAFF. The DNA for the CDR3 is TGTGCCAGCAGCGGCCGACAGGGTTGGACTGAAGCTTTCTTT.